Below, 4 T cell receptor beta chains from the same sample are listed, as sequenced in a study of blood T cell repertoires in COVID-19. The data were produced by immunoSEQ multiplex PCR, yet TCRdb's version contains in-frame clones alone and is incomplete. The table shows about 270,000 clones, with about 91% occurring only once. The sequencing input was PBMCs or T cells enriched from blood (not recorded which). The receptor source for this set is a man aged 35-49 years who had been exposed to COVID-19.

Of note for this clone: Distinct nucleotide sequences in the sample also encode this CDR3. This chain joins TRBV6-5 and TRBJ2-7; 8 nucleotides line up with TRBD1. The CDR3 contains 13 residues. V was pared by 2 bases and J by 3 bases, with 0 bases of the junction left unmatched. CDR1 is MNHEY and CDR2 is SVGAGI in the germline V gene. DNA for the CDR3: TGTGCCAGCAGTTACGGGACAGGCTACGAGCAGTACTTC. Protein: CASSYGTGYEQYF.

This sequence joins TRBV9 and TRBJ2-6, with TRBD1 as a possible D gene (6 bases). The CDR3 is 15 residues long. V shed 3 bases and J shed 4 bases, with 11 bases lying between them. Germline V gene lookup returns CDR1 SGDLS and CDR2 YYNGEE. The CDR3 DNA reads TGTGCCAGCAGCGACAGGGAAGGCGGGGCCAACGTCCTGACTTTC. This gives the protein CASSDREGGANVLTF.

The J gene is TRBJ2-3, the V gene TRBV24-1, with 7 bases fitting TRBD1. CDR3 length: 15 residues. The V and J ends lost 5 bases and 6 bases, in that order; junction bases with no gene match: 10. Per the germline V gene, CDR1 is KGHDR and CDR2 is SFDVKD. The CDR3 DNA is TGTGCCACCAGTGGACTACAGGGGATGGGCGATACGCAGTATTTT. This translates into CATSGLQGMGDTQYF.

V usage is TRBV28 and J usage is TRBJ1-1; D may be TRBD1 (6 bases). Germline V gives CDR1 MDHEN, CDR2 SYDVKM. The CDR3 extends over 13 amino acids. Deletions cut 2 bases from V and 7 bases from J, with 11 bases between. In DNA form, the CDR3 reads TGTGCCAGCAGTTTAAGGCAGGGGAGTGAAGCTTTCTTT. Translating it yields CASSLRQGSEAFF.